Given below is one TCR beta chain in context. The target antigen is unknown. This specimen belongs to a study of OX40 agonist ivuxolimab in advanced cancers. As for the study in general: Patients receiving dose escalation had hepatocellular carcinoma, melanoma, renal cell or head and neck cancer.

Method: immunoSEQ multiplex PCR; TCRdb's copy keeps in-frame clones and lacks some. The table shows tens of thousands of clones, with less than 90% occurring only once. Notes on the study in general: Individuals who were partial responders at 0.1-3.0 mg/kg had clonal expansion that ranked among the lowest. On average, CD8+ T cells had more expanded clones than CD4+.

CDR3 length: 13 residues. Germline CDR1 and CDR2: GTSNPN and SVGIG (reference sequence). The origin of this receptor is an adult with an advanced solid tumor such as melanoma, head and neck, liver or kidney cancer. The material sequenced was CD4+ or CD8+ T cells sorted from blood, taken in a trial of the OX40 agonist ivuxolimab. This chain joins TRBV30 and TRBJ1-2; the D gene is possibly TRBD1 (5 bases). CDR3 DNA: TGTGCAAGAGGGGCGGGGGAATTTGGCGGCTACACCTTC. Translation: CARGAGEFGGYTF.